This passage covers 5 T cell receptor beta chains from one sample sequenced in a study of T cell responses to AZD1222 COVID-19 vaccine. The method was immunoSEQ multiplex PCR; TCRdb's version includes in-frame clones alone and lacks a portion of them. The data show approximately 150,000 clones, with around 87% seen just once and 1.5% to 2% held by the top ten. The specimen was peripheral blood, collected on day 0 of AZD1222 vaccination. These receptor sequences come from an adult in good health.

Only one count was recorded for this clone. The gene calls are TRBV19 and TRBJ1-2; D unclear. The germline gives CDR1 LNHDA, CDR2 SQIVND (reference sequence). V lost 4 bases and J lost 3, with 12 bases in between. This CDR3 has 14 amino acids. The CDR3 loop is CASSKTDRYYGYTF. As DNA, the CDR3 is TGTGCCAGTAGTAAGACGGACCGCTACTATGGCTACACCTTC. The full variable domain, in which reference TRBV19 and TRBJ1-2 provide the parts outside the CDR3, is DGGITQSPKYLFRKEGQNVTLSCEQNLNHDAMYWYRQDPGQGLRLIYYSQIVNDFQKGDIAEGYSVSREKKESFPLTVTSAQKNPTAFYLCASSKTDRYYGYTFGSGTRLTVV.

This chain links TRBV10-3 with TRBJ1-1; 7 positions match TRBD1. The CDR3 has 13 amino acids. With 6 bases clipped from V and 3 bases from J, the junction kept 4 bases outside the gene matches. The germline V gene has CDR1 ENHRY and CDR2 SYGVKD. Here the CDR3 DNA reads TGTGCCATCAGAGCAACAGGGGACACTGAAGCTTTCTTT. Amino acid sequence: CAIRATGDTEAFF.

The chain employs TRBV7-2 and TRBJ1-2, with D perhaps TRBD1 (5 bases). In germline, CDR1 is SGHTA, CDR2 FQGNSA. With 2 bases removed from V and 2 bases from J, the gap between germline ends came to 6 bases. This CDR3 comprises 13 residues. The CDR3 protein is CASSLNRNYGYTF. The CDR3 DNA sequence: TGTGCCAGCAGCTTAAACAGGAACTATGGCTACACCTTC.

The rearrangement joins TRBV7-9 to TRBJ1-5; 7 nucleotides line up with TRBD1. This CDR3 region has 13 residues. With V trimmed by 7 bases and J by 8 bases, 8 bases remained unmatched. CDR1 is SEHNR, CDR2 FQNEAQ, per germline (reference sequence). CDR3 sequence: CASNFDREEPQHF. In DNA, the CDR3 is TGTGCCAGCAACTTCGACAGGGAAGAGCCCCAGCATTTT.

The gene calls are TRBV14 and TRBJ1-1, with no clear D. The CDR3 spans 14 residues. V lost 2 bases to trimming and J lost 5 bases, with 12 bases between them. CDR1 is SGHDN and CDR2 is FVKESK in the germline V gene. The CDR3 reads CASSQFRGTTEAFF. CDR3 coding DNA: TGTGCCAGCAGCCAATTCCGGGGAACAACTGAAGCTTTCTTT.